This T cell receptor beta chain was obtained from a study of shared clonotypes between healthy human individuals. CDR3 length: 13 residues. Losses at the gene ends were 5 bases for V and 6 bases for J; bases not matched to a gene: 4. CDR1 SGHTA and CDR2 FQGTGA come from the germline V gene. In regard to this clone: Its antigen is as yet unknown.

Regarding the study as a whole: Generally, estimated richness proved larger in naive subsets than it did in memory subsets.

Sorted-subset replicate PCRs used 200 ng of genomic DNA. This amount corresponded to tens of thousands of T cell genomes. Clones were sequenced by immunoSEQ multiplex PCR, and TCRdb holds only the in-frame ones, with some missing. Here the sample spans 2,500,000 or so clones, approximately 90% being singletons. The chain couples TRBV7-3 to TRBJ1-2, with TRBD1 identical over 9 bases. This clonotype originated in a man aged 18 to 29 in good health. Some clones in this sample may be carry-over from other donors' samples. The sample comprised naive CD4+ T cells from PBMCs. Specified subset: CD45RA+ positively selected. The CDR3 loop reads CASSLGQGNGYTF. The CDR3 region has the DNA TGTGCCAGCAGCCTGGGACAGGGCAATGGCTACACCTTC.